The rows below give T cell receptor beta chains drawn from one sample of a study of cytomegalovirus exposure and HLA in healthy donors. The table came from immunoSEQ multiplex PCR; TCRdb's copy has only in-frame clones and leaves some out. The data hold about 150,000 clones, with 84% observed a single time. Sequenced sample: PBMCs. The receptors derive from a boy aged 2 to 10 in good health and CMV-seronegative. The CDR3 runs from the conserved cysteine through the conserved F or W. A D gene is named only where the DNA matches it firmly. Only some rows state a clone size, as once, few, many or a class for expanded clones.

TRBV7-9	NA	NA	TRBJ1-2	CASSLLVQGIYGYTF	TGTGCCAGCAGCTTACTGGTGCAGGGGATCTATGGCTACACCTTC
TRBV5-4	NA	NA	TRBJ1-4	CASSLATDRANEKLFF	TGTGCCAGCAGCTTGGCTACAGATCGTGCTAATGAAAAACTGTTTTTT
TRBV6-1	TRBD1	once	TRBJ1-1	CASRGQTLNTEAFF	TGTGCCAGCAGGGGACAGACCCTGAACACTGAAGCTTTCTTT
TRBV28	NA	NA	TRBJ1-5	CASRDPTGRSQPQHF	TGTGCCAGCAGGGACCCGACAGGAAGAAGTCAGCCCCAGCATTTT
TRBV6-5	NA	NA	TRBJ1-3	CASVARFNSGNTIYF	TGTGCCAGCGTGGCCAGGTTTAACTCTGGAAACACCATATATTTT
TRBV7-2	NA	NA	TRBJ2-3	CASSHPGTDTQYF	TGTGCCAGCAGCCACCCGGGTACAGATACGCAGTATTTT
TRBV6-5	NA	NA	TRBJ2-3	CASSSDSFSSTDTQYF	TGTGCCAGCAGTTCGGACAGTTTTAGTAGCACAGATACGCAGTATTTT
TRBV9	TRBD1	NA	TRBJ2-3	CASSLGWGQAFLSTDTQYF	TGTGCCAGCAGCTTAGGATGGGGACAGGCCTTCCTTAGCACAGATACGCAGTATTTT
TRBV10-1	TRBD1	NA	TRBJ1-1	CASAGQVNTEAFF	TGCGCCAGTGCCGGACAGGTAAACACTGAAGCTTTCTTT
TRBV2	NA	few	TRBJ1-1	CASKVEGSNTEAFF	TGTGCCAGCAAAGTAGAGGGCTCGAACACTGAAGCTTTCTTT
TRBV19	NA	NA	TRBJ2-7	CASSGQGPPYEQYF	TGTGCCAGTAGTGGGCAGGGCCCACCCTACGAGCAGTACTTC
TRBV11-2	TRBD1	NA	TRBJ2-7	CASSLSPGTGSYEQYF	TGTGCCAGCAGCTTAAGTCCTGGGACAGGTTCCTACGAGCAGTACTTC
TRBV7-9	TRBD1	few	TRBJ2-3	CASSTTLVGQGIWTDTQYF	TGTGCCAGCAGCACCACCCTCGTGGGACAGGGGATTTGGACAGATACGCAGTATTTT
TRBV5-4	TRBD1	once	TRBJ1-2	CASSGRGTARVYGYTF	TGTGCCAGCAGCGGAAGAGGGACAGCGAGGGTCTATGGCTACACCTTC
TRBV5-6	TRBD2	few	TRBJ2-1	CASSRGSGRAYNEQFF	TGTGCCAGCAGCAGAGGAAGCGGGAGGGCCTACAATGAGCAGTTCTTC
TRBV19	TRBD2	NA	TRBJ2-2	CASSALAGEGPRELFF	TGTGCCAGTAGTGCCCTAGCGGGAGAGGGTCCCCGGGAGCTGTTTTTT
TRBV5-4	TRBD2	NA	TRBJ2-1	CASSFTSGITLSSYNEQFF	TGTGCCAGCAGCTTTACTAGCGGGATCACGTTGAGCTCCTACAATGAGCAGTTCTTC
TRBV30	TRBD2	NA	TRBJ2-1	CAWSVNGLGVAGEQFF	TGTGCCTGGAGTGTAAACGGTTTGGGGGTAGCGGGTGAGCAGTTCTTC
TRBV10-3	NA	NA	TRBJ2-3	CAIRGPTDTQYF	TGTGCCATCAGGGGGCCGACAGATACGCAGTATTTT
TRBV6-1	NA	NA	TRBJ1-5	CASSEVGAAGQPQHF	TGTGCCAGCAGTGAAGTTGGGGCCGCAGGGCAGCCCCAGCATTTT
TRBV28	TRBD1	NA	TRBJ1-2	CASGITGGDYGYTF	TGTGCCAGCGGCATCACAGGGGGCGACTATGGCTACACCTTC
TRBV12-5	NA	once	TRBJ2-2	CASGLPQQGTGELFF	TGTGCTAGTGGTTTGCCACAACAGGGCACCGGGGAGCTGTTTTTT
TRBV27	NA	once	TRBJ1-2	CASSEWGGAPYTF	TGTGCCAGCAGTGAGTGGGGGGGGGCTCCCTACACCTTC
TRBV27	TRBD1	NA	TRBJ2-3	CASSSTGDPTPAQYF	TGTGCCAGCAGTTCGACAGGGGACCCCACCCCTGCGCAGTATTTT
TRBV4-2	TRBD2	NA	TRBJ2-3	CASSQLSSGRGTDTQYF	TGTGCCAGCAGCCAATTATCTAGCGGGAGGGGCACAGATACGCAGTATTTT
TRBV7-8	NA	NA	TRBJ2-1	CASSPGLHEQFF	TGTGCCAGCAGTCCGGGACTCCATGAGCAGTTCTTC
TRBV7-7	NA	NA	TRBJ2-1	CASSLGYRVPMNEQFF	TGTGCCAGCAGCTTAGGTTACAGGGTTCCAATGAATGAGCAGTTCTTC
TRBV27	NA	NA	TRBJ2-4	CASSRGPGPAGMVKNIQYF	TGTGCCAGCAGTAGGGGACCGGGACCCGCGGGGATGGTCAAAAACATTCAGTACTTC
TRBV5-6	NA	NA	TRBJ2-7	CASSLYSSYEQYF	TGTGCCAGCAGCTTATACAGTTCCTACGAGCAGTACTTC
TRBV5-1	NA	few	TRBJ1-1	CASSFSSGAEAFF	TGCGCCAGCAGCTTTTCGAGCGGGGCTGAAGCTTTCTTT
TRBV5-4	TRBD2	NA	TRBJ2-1	CASSTTRTSGSHEQFF	TGTGCCAGCAGCACGACAAGGACTAGCGGGTCCCACGAGCAGTTCTTC
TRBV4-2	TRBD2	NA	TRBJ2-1	CASSRGTSENEQFF	TGTGCCAGCAGCCGCGGGACTAGCGAAAATGAGCAGTTCTTC
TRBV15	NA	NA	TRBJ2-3	CATSRRAGQTDTQYF	TGTGCCACCAGCAGGAGGGCAGGACAGACAGATACGCAGTATTTT
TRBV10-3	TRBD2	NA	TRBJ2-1	CAISPTSGRPSYNEQFF	TGTGCCATCAGCCCCACTAGCGGGAGGCCCTCCTACAATGAGCAGTTCTTC
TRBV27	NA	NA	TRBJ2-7	CASSFGYEQYF	TGTGCCAGCAGTTTCGGTTACGAGCAGTACTTC
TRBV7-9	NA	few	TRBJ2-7	CASSLATTYEQYF	TGTGCCAGCAGCTTGGCGACTACCTACGAGCAGTACTTC
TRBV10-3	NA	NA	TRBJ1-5	CAISRTPRGNQPQHF	TGTGCCATCAGTCGGACCCCGAGGGGCAATCAGCCCCAGCATTTT
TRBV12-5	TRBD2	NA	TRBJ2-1	CASCGSGTSTNRPIYNEQFF	TGTGCTAGTTGCGGTTCCGGGACTAGCACAAACCGCCCGATATACAATGAGCAGTTCTTC
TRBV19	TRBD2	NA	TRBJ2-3	CASSQQAGGSTDTQYF	TGTGCCAGTAGTCAACAAGCGGGAGGGAGCACAGATACGCAGTATTTT
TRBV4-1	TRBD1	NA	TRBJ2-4	CASSPGTGYTKNIQYF	TGCGCCAGCAGCCCCGGGACAGGGTATACCAAAAACATTCAGTACTTC
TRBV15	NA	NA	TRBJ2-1	CATSRDLSSYNEQFF	TGTGCCACCAGCAGAGATCTGAGCTCCTACAATGAGCAGTTCTTC
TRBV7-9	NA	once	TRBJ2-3	CASSSGRTDTQYF	TGTGCCAGCAGCTCAGGGCGGACAGATACGCAGTATTTT
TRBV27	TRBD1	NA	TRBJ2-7	CASSLRGLSYEQYF	TGTGCCAGCAGTTTGAGGGGGCTCTCCTACGAGCAGTACTTC
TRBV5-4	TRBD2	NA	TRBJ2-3	CASSLKTSGPTDTQYF	TGTGCCAGCAGCCTTAAGACTAGCGGCCCCACAGATACGCAGTATTTT
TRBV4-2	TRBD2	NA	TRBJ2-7	CASSTSSGSGEQYF	TGTGCCAGCAGCACCTCGAGCGGGAGCGGCGAGCAGTACTTC
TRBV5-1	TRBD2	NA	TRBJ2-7	CASSFGGRTSYEQYF	TGCGCCAGCAGCTTCGGCGGGAGAACCTCCTACGAGCAGTACTTC
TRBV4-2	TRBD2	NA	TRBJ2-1	CASSQGTSGRVNEQFF	TGTGCCAGCAGCCAGGGGACTAGCGGGAGAGTCAATGAGCAGTTCTTC
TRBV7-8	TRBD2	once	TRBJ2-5	CASRNGLAETQYF	TGTGCCAGCAGAAACGGACTAGCGGAGACCCAGTACTTC
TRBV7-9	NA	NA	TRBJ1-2	CASSSTPPRLNGNYGYTF	TGTGCCAGCAGCTCAACCCCCCCCAGGTTGAACGGCAACTATGGCTACACCTTC
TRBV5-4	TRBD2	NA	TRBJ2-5	CASSSRTRLQETQYF	TGTGCCAGCAGCTCTCGGACTAGATTACAAGAGACCCAGTACTTC
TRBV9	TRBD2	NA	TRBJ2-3	CASSDSGTSGDSTDTQYF	TGTGCCAGCAGCGATTCCGGGACTAGCGGGGATAGCACAGATACGCAGTATTTT
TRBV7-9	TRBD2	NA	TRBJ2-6	CASSLYLAGTGANVLTF	TGTGCCAGCAGTCTCTACCTAGCGGGAACTGGGGCCAACGTCCTGACTTTC
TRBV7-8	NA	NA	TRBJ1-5	CASSSSRGYSNQPQHF	TGTGCCAGCAGCTCCTCTCGGGGTTACAGCAATCAGCCCCAGCATTTT
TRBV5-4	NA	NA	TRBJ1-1	CASSSSGTEAFF	TGTGCCAGCTCCTCCTCGGGCACTGAAGCTTTCTTT
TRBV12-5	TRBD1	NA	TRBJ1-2	CASLTYRQGQYYGYTF	TGTGCTAGCCTTACCTACAGACAGGGCCAATACTATGGCTACACCTTC